Listed here is a single T cell receptor beta chain. The antigen it binds to is not known. Base quality data are lacking; no much larger clone is found one base away. TCRbeta CDR3 regions were amplified from genomic DNA using the immunoSEQ Assay, a bias-controlled multiplex PCR. As for the authors' bioinformatics: The number of nucleated cells in each sample was estimated by amplification of reference gene primers within the assay. To quantify the absolute abundance of each unique TCRbeta CDR3 rearrangement, sequence reads were collapsed and filtered. For each sample, productive Simpson clonality was calculated by taking the square root of Simpson's diversity index across productive rearrangements. TCRdb re-hosts the immuneACCESS table, in-frame sequences only. Its copies lack some clones; in the studies checked, an unresolved V gene accounts for under half of them, and the cause for the rest is not known. The D gene and trimming were derived from the DNA, and the V and J assignments and clone size from that table. The sample contains about 340,000 clones, roughly 90% of them found a single time. About 6.7% of the sample goes to the ten largest clones.

The sample is drawn from a study of blood T cell repertoires in COVID-19 (dated by TCRdb to the early 2020s). Regarding the research as a whole: The collaborator samples originated in the United States, Italy and Spain and spanned the acute and convalescent phases of COVID-19. The prospective study material was composed of cDNA or gDNA derived from T cells, B-cell-depleted T cells, or PBMCs. Subjects who had been exposed to COVID-19, were actively infected with it, or had recovered from it provided the deeply sampled blood TCRbeta repertoires that made up the dataset. The repertoires were released in a freely available public database intended as a resource for research on the immune response to SARS-CoV-2. The samples were drawn from two sources: the first 160 participants of the ongoing ImmuneRACE study, and 1,200 or so subjects contributed by 6 global collaborators. Nearly every sample came with metadata listing a de-identified subject ID, COVID-19 status, age in years and sex. Where available, HLA class I and class II types were obtained from metadata supplied by the sample provider rather than from assay-based typing.

One collaborating source in Seattle enrolled patients during active infection and followed them longitudinally through the course of disease. Whole blood was collected in K2EDTA tubes by collaborating institutions according to the institutions' own protocols. For TCRbeta analysis, collaborators shipped samples as frozen whole blood, isolated PBMCs, or DNA extracted from either of those sample types. Results and caveats for the whole study, not just this receptor: How much clinical and demographic metadata was included differed by source and by participant, and the metadata was provided uncurated.

V is reduced by 2 bases and J by 8 bases, leaving a spacing of 9 bases between them. According to the germline V gene, CDR1 reads KGHSH and CDR2 reads LQKENI. Reading from cysteine to phenylalanine, the CDR3 counts 12 amino acids. Only CDR3 DNA is held: 36 bases, read in frame from base 1. The sequenced sample was peripheral blood. Here the chain combines TRBV18 and TRBJ1-2, with a tentative D gene TRBD1 over 6 matching bases. The source of this sequence is a woman aged 70-85 years with COVID-19, enrolled during active disease. Here is the DNA: TGTGCCAGCTCACCAGCAGGGGCCGGCTACACCTTC. Its protein product is CASSPAGAGYTF.